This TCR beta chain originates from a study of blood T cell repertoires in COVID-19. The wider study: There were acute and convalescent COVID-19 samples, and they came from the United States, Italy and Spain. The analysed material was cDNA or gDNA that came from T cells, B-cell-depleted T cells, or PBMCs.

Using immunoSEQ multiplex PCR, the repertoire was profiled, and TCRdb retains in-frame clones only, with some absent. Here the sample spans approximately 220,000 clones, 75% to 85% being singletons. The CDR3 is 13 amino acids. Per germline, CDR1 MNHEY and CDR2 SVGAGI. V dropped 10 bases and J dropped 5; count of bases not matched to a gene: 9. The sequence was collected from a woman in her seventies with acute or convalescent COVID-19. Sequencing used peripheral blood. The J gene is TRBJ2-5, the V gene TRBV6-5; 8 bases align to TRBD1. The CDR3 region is CAIGRGPSETQYF. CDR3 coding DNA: TGTGCCATCGGCAGGGGGCCGTCGGAGACCCAGTACTTC.